This T cell receptor beta chain is from a study of response to subunit inactivated influenza vaccine. Overall study results and limits: Authors proposed each seasonal influenza vaccination draws in few new T cells.

There are 16 residues in the CDR3. Germline loops: CDR1 SGHTA, CDR2 FQGTGA. Trimming removed 4 bases from V and 1 base from J, with 15 bases in between. Notes on this clonotype: Its specificity is unknown.

TCRdb re-called the RT-PCR reads through MiXCR, storing one row per CDR3 protein. The data show about 310,000 distinct CDR3 sequences, around 22% seen once. V gene TRBV7-3 combines with J gene TRBJ2-3; D may correspond to TRBD1 or TRBD2 (6 bases each). Specimen: PBMCs from blood, collected approximately 20 months after vaccination. The TCR sequence derives from a man between 45 and 75 years old who received an inactivated influenza vaccine. This chain's CDR3 is CASSSRGELGTDTQYF. The CDR3 region has the DNA TGTGCCAGCAGCTCGAGGGGGGAGTTGGGCACAGATACGCAGTATTTT.